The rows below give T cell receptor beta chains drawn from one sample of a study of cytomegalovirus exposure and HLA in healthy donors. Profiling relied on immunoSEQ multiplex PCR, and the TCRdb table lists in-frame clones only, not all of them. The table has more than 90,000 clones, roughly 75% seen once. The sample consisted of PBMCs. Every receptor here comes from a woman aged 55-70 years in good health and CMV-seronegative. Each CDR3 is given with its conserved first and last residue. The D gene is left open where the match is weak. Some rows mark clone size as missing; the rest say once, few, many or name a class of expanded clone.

DNA: TGTGCCAGTAGTAGTGAACGGTCTCAGCCCCAGCATTTT
CDR3: CASSSERSQPQHF
V: TRBV19
D: .
J: TRBJ1-5
size: .

DNA: TGTGCCAGCTCACCACCGGAACAGGGAGTAGCTTTCTTT
CDR3: CASSPPEQGVAFF
V: TRBV18
D: .
J: TRBJ1-1
size: .

DNA: TGCGCCAGCAGCCAAGAGAAGACAGGGGCCCCTTCCTACGAGCAGTACTTC
CDR3: CASSQEKTGAPSYEQYF
V: TRBV4-3
D: TRBD1
J: TRBJ2-7
size: .

DNA: TGTGCCAGCAGTTCCCCGCAGGGGGGTACCTACGAGCAGTACTTC
CDR3: CASSSPQGGTYEQYF
V: TRBV28
D: .
J: TRBJ2-7
size: .

DNA: TGTGCCAGCAGCCAACCGGACAGCTCCTACGAGCAGTACTTC
CDR3: CASSQPDSSYEQYF
V: TRBV14
D: .
J: TRBJ2-7
size: .

DNA: TGTGCCAGCAGCTTGACGGGGGGAGGACTGTTTTTT
CDR3: CASSLTGGGLFF
V: TRBV5-6
D: TRBD2
J: TRBJ2-2
size: .

DNA: TGTGCCAGCAGCTTGGGGGACAAGAGGACGCAGTATTTT
CDR3: CASSLGDKRTQYF
V: TRBV7-8
D: .
J: TRBJ2-3
size: .

DNA: TGTGCCAGCTCACCGACCGGGACTGCCTTTTACGAGCAGTACTTC
CDR3: CASSPTGTAFYEQYF
V: TRBV18
D: .
J: TRBJ2-7
size: .

DNA: TGCGCCAGCAGCTTGGCCCGGGTGCGGAAGGCGACTGAAGCTTTCTTT
CDR3: CASSLARVRKATEAFF
V: TRBV5-1
D: .
J: TRBJ1-1
size: .

DNA: TGTGCCAGTAGTAAACAGGGGTCCGACACTGAAGCTTTCTTT
CDR3: CASSKQGSDTEAFF
V: TRBV19
D: TRBD1
J: TRBJ1-1
size: .

DNA: TGTGCCAGCAGCTCCCAGGGAGGCTACACCTTC
CDR3: CASSSQGGYTF
V: TRBV7-9
D: .
J: TRBJ1-2
size: .

DNA: TGTGCCAGCAGTTTAACAGGGGGCCAAGAGACCCAGTACTTC
CDR3: CASSLTGGQETQYF
V: TRBV27
D: TRBD1
J: TRBJ2-5
size: .

DNA: TGCGCCAGCAGACCCGGGGGGGGAAGGGGGAACACTGAAGCTTTCTTT
CDR3: CASRPGGGRGNTEAFF
V: TRBV5-1
D: .
J: TRBJ1-1
size: once

DNA: TGTGCCAGCATCGGACAGGGGGTAGGTCCCCTCCACTTT
CDR3: CASIGQGVGPLHF
V: TRBV2
D: TRBD1
J: TRBJ1-6
size: .

DNA: TGTGCCAGCCTACGGCTTAGCGGGATTCGCACAGATACGCAGTATTTT
CDR3: CASLRLSGIRTDTQYF
V: TRBV28
D: TRBD2
J: TRBJ2-3
size: .

DNA: TGCGCCAGCAGCCAAGATGGAGGTGGAAATGAGCAGTTCTTC
CDR3: CASSQDGGGNEQFF
V: TRBV4-3
D: .
J: TRBJ2-1
size: .

DNA: TGTGCCAGCAGTTCGGGGACAGAGAATCAGCCCCAGCATTTT
CDR3: CASSSGTENQPQHF
V: TRBV28
D: TRBD1
J: TRBJ1-5
size: few

DNA: TGTGCCAGCAGCTTACGACTAGCGGGCGAGCCGCAGTATTTT
CDR3: CASSLRLAGEPQYF
V: TRBV7-2
D: TRBD2
J: TRBJ2-3
size: .

DNA: TGCGCCAGCAGCTTGTTGTCCAACACAGATACGCAGTATTTT
CDR3: CASSLLSNTDTQYF
V: TRBV5-1
D: .
J: TRBJ2-3
size: .

DNA: TGCAGCGTCGGAGGGGGACAGGGGTTGTCTGAAGCTTTCTTT
CDR3: CSVGGGQGLSEAFF
V: TRBV29-1
D: TRBD1
J: TRBJ1-1
size: once

DNA: TGTGCCAGCAGCCATGGACAGGGGGGCTACAATGAGCAGTTCTTC
CDR3: CASSHGQGGYNEQFF
V: TRBV7-2
D: TRBD1
J: TRBJ2-1
size: .

DNA: TGTGCCAGCAGCGCGAGCTCCTACAATGAGCAGTTCTTC
CDR3: CASSASSYNEQFF
V: TRBV5-6
D: .
J: TRBJ2-1
size: .

DNA: TGTGCCAGCAGCTTTTTCCACAGGAGTTCCCCCCAGTATTTT
CDR3: CASSFFHRSSPQYF
V: TRBV13
D: .
J: TRBJ2-3
size: few

DNA: TGTGCCAGCAGCTTAGACTGGGGCAACGAGCAGTACTTC
CDR3: CASSLDWGNEQYF
V: TRBV7-9
D: .
J: TRBJ2-7
size: .

DNA: TGTGCCAGCAGCGTAGATTTACAGGGTGCGGAGACCCAGTACTTC
CDR3: CASSVDLQGAETQYF
V: TRBV9
D: .
J: TRBJ2-5
size: .

DNA: TGTGCCAGCAGCCTCCGGTCTGGCAATCAGCCCCAGCATTTT
CDR3: CASSLRSGNQPQHF
V: TRBV6-6
D: .
J: TRBJ1-5
size: .

DNA: TGCGCCAGCAGCCGAACGATAGGGGCAGAGCAGTTCTTC
CDR3: CASSRTIGAEQFF
V: TRBV4-1
D: .
J: TRBJ2-1
size: .

DNA: TGTGCCAGCAGTGAAGCAGCGAACACCTATAGCAATCAGCCCCAGCATTTT
CDR3: CASSEAANTYSNQPQHF
V: TRBV6-1
D: .
J: TRBJ1-5
size: .

DNA: TGCGCCAGCAGCCAAGGGACAGTTAGGGAGACCCAGTACTTC
CDR3: CASSQGTVRETQYF
V: TRBV5-1
D: TRBD1
J: TRBJ2-5
size: .

DNA: TGTGCCAGCAGCTTGGCCCCAGGAGGTACGAACACCGGGGAGCTGTTTTTT
CDR3: CASSLAPGGTNTGELFF
V: TRBV5-4
D: .
J: TRBJ2-2
size: few

DNA: TGTGCCAGCAGCTCCAAGGACAGACCCTTTGAAGCTTTCTTT
CDR3: CASSSKDRPFEAFF
V: TRBV7-2
D: .
J: TRBJ1-1
size: once

DNA: TGCAGCGTTGAGGAGGGACTTATACAAGAGACCCAGTACTTC
CDR3: CSVEEGLIQETQYF
V: TRBV29-1
D: .
J: TRBJ2-5
size: .

DNA: TGTGCCATCAGTGAGGCGAGCTCCTATAATTCACCCCTCCACTTT
CDR3: CAISEASSYNSPLHF
V: TRBV10-3
D: .
J: TRBJ1-6
size: .

DNA: TGTGCCAGCAGCGTCCCTAGCGGGAACACAGATACGCAGTATTTT
CDR3: CASSVPSGNTDTQYF
V: TRBV9
D: TRBD2
J: TRBJ2-3
size: .

DNA: TGTGCCAGCAGTTACAATGAGGGGACAGAAGCTTTCTTT
CDR3: CASSYNEGTEAFF
V: TRBV6-5
D: .
J: TRBJ1-1
size: few

DNA: TGTGCCTGGAATTCCTTCGTTTTTATGTGCAGGCAGGGAAAAGGCCAGCCCCAGCATTTT
CDR3: CAWNSFVFMCRQGKGQPQHF
V: TRBV30
D: .
J: TRBJ1-5
size: .

DNA: TGTGCCAGCAGCTTAGCGGGGACTGGCCAAGAGACCCAGTACTTC
CDR3: CASSLAGTGQETQYF
V: TRBV7-2
D: .
J: TRBJ2-5
size: .

DNA: TGTGCCATCAGTGCGTTGACTAGCGGCTCCTACAATGAGCAGTTCTTC
CDR3: CAISALTSGSYNEQFF
V: TRBV10-3
D: TRBD2
J: TRBJ2-1
size: .

DNA: TGTGCCAGCAGCCCTCTCGCGGGGGCGCAACCTAACTATGGCTACACCTTC
CDR3: CASSPLAGAQPNYGYTF
V: TRBV5-6
D: .
J: TRBJ1-2
size: .

DNA: TGTGCCAGCAGCTTAGCCCTAGACTCTTCCTACAATGAGCAGTTCTTC
CDR3: CASSLALDSSYNEQFF
V: TRBV11-2
D: .
J: TRBJ2-1
size: .

DNA: TGTGCCTGGAGTTCCGACAGGTGGGAGACAGATACGCAGTATTTT
CDR3: CAWSSDRWETDTQYF
V: TRBV30
D: .
J: TRBJ2-3
size: .

DNA: TGCGCCAGCAGCTTGACCACAGGGTCTAAATTCGCGGAGCAGTTCTTC
CDR3: CASSLTTGSKFAEQFF
V: TRBV5-1
D: .
J: TRBJ2-1
size: .

DNA: TGTGCCAGCAGAAGAACAGGCCCGAACACTGAAGCTTTCTTT
CDR3: CASRRTGPNTEAFF
V: TRBV25-1
D: .
J: TRBJ1-1
size: .

DNA: TGTGCCAGCAGTTACTCGACCAGCGGGAACACTGAAGCTTTCTTT
CDR3: CASSYSTSGNTEAFF
V: TRBV6-6
D: .
J: TRBJ1-1
size: .

DNA: TGTGCCAGCTCGCGGGACAGCTACGAGCAGTACTTC
CDR3: CASSRDSYEQYF
V: TRBV18
D: .
J: TRBJ2-7
size: .

DNA: TGTGCCAGCAGCTCAGGCGGGGGAAATCAGCCCCAGCATTTT
CDR3: CASSSGGGNQPQHF
V: TRBV28
D: .
J: TRBJ1-5
size: .

DNA: TGTGCCAGCAGCTTAGCGCTGGGAGGTTCGAAGGGCTACACCTTC
CDR3: CASSLALGGSKGYTF
V: TRBV7-2
D: .
J: TRBJ1-2
size: .

DNA: TGTGCCAGCAGCCCAGTTCGGGGGGCCAACACTGAAGCTTTCTTT
CDR3: CASSPVRGANTEAFF
V: TRBV7-8
D: .
J: TRBJ1-1
size: .

DNA: TGTGCCAGCAACGCCTATAGCGGGAGAAGAGATACGCAGTATTTT
CDR3: CASNAYSGRRDTQYF
V: TRBV5-4
D: TRBD2
J: TRBJ2-3
size: few

DNA: TGTGCCACCAGCAGGACCGGGACTCAAGAGACCCAGTACTTC
CDR3: CATSRTGTQETQYF
V: TRBV15
D: .
J: TRBJ2-5
size: .